This entry lists 26 T cell receptor beta chains sequenced from one sample in a study of blood T cell repertoires in COVID-19. The table came from immunoSEQ multiplex PCR; TCRdb's copy has only in-frame clones and leaves some out. The sample has about 250,000 clones, approximately 83% seen once. Material for sequencing was peripheral blood. The receptors shown here come from a man aged 80 or over with acute or convalescent COVID-19.

This clone is a singleton in its sample. V usage is TRBV5-1 and J usage is TRBJ2-2; 8 bases are a match to TRBD1. The CDR3 runs to 18 residues. CDR1 is SGHRS, CDR2 YFSETQ, per germline. The J segment lost 4 bases and the V segment lost 3 bases, leaving 14 bases of the junction unmatched. The DNA of the CDR3 is TGCGCCAGCAGCTGGAGTTCCGGAGGACAGGGATTCACCGGGGAGCTGTTTTTT. Its protein is CASSWSSGGQGFTGELFF.

The chain links TRBV6-1 to TRBJ1-4; 9 bases line up with TRBD1. Germline V gives CDR1 MNHNS, CDR2 SASEGT. Trimming cost V 2 bases and J 1 base; bases outside gene matches: 14. CDR3 length: 20 amino acids. The CDR3, as DNA: TGTGCCAGCAGTGAAAGGATAGGGACAGGGAGGTCGGGAACTAATGAAAAACTGTTTTTT. Its protein is CASSERIGTGRSGTNEKLFF.

Remarks on this clone: Other DNA variants within this sample encode the same CDR3. The genes are TRBV18 and TRBJ2-2; 10 bases match TRBD1. The germline gives CDR1 KGHSH, CDR2 LQKENI. The trim removed 0 bases at V and 4 bases at J, leaving 2 bases unmatched. The CDR3 extends over 16 amino acids. The DNA for the CDR3 is TGTGCCAGCTCACCACCGACAGGGGGCGGCACCGGGGAGCTGTTTTTT. This codes for CASSPPTGGGTGELFF.

V and J are TRBV5-1 and TRBJ1-3; the D is unclear. The CDR3 has 18 residues. V was shortened by 0 bases and J by 4 bases, with 20 bases between the two germline ends. Germline V gives CDR1 SGHRS, CDR2 YFSETQ. CDR3 coding DNA: TGCGCCAGCAGCTTGGATCGTCAAAGGGCGAGGAGGGGAAACACCATATATTTT. It yields the protein CASSLDRQRARRGNTIYF.

CDR3 residues: CASSLTPPYGYTF. CDR3 bases: TGTGCCAGCAGTTTAACACCGCCCTATGGCTACACCTTC. This rearrangement joins TRBV12-3 or TRBV12-4 to TRBJ1-2; no reliable D call. The V and J ends lost 2 bases and 4 bases respectively, with 8 bases between them. The CDR3 length is 13 residues.

The gene calls are TRBV25-1 and TRBJ1-2; D unresolved. This CDR3 spans 12 amino acids. The germline V and J ends were trimmed by 4 bases and 1 base, with 4 bases remaining between them. CDR1 is MGHDK, CDR2 SYGVNS, per germline. Here the CDR3 reads CASSVVNYGYTF. For the CDR3, the DNA is TGTGCCAGCAGTGTAGTTAACTATGGCTACACCTTC.

The chain uses TRBV29-1 and TRBJ2-7, with TRBD1 identical over 9 bases. This CDR3 is 14 amino acids long. Germline V gives CDR1 SQVTM, CDR2 ANQGSEA. V dropped 5 bases and J dropped 2; count of bases not matched to a gene: 7. CDR3 sequence (DNA): TGCAGCGTTTCGACCGGGACAGGGCCCTACGAGCAGTACTTC. Amino acid sequence: CSVSTGTGPYEQYF.

This rearrangement joins TRBV9 to TRBJ2-7; 10 bases agree with TRBD2. Germline CDR1 reads SGDLS; CDR2 reads YYNGEE. The CDR3 consists of 16 residues. Trimming removed 3 bases from V and 0 bases from J; junction bases left unmatched: 6. The CDR3 sequence: CASSASGRASSYEQYF. CDR3 nucleotide sequence: TGTGCCAGCAGCGCCAGCGGGAGGGCCAGCTCCTACGAGCAGTACTTC.

The V gene is TRBV3-1 (or the pseudogene TRBV3-2), the J gene TRBJ1-6; no firm D call. The length of the CDR3 is 15 residues. The germline gives CDR1 LGHDT, CDR2 YNNKEL (reference sequence). Trimming left V 2 bases short and J 7 bases short, with 12 bases between. The CDR3 DNA reads as TGTGCCAGCAGCCAACTCAGTGAGGGCAATTCACCCCTCCACTTT. Amino acid sequence: CASSQLSEGNSPLHF.

This chain connects TRBV18 to TRBJ1-3, with 7 bases lining up with TRBD1. Looked up from germline, CDR1 is KGHSH and CDR2 is LQKENI. V lost 4 bases to trimming and J lost 0 bases; unmatched junction nucleotides: 9. The CDR3 is 17 residues long. The CDR3 bases are TGTGCCAGCTCACTCCTCGGGACAGATGACTCTGGAAACACCATATATTTT. It is translated as CASSLLGTDDSGNTIYF.

This chain uses TRBV11-3 with TRBJ2-3; possible D gene TRBD2, 5 bases. CDR1 and CDR2 from the germline V gene are SGHNT and YENEEA. CDR3 length: 14 residues. Deletions cut 5 bases from V and 6 bases from J, with 15 bases between. The CDR3 loop is CASSQSLATDTQYF. CDR3 bases: TGTGCCAGCAGCCAGTCTCTAGCAACTGATACGCAGTATTTT.

The V gene is TRBV5-5, the J gene TRBJ2-7; 15 nucleotides agree with TRBD2. The ends lost 7 bases at V and 0 bases at J; junction bases unmatched: 8. The CDR3 contains 17 residues. Germline CDR1 and CDR2: SGHKS and YYEKEE (reference sequence). The CDR3 bases are TGTGCCAGCCGAAGGGGACTAGCGGGGGGCTTCTCCTACGAGCAGTACTTC. It is translated as CASRRGLAGGFSYEQYF.

A single count supports this clone. Here the CDR3 DNA reads TGTGCCAGCAGCGAGCTTCCGGCGGCCACTGAAGCTTTCTTT. Residues: CASSELPAATEAFF. The V gene is TRBV3-1 (or the pseudogene TRBV3-2), the J gene TRBJ1-1; unclear D gene. CDR1 and CDR2 (germline): LGHDT, YNNKEL (reference sequence). The germline V and J ends were trimmed by 5 bases and 4 bases, with 14 bases remaining between them. The CDR3 extends over 14 amino acids.

This sequence joins TRBV5-1 and TRBJ2-1, with a tentative D call TRBD1 (7 bases). The V gene's germline CDR1 is SGHRS and CDR2 YFSETQ. V lost 0 bases to trimming and J lost 7 bases, with 11 bases between them. The CDR3 covers 14 residues. The CDR3 loop reads CASSLEEGANEQFF. The DNA of the CDR3 is TGCGCCAGCAGCTTGGAGGAGGGGGCAAATGAGCAGTTCTTC.

The chain employs TRBV7-2 and TRBJ2-3; 10 bases align to TRBD2. The J segment lost 4 bases and the V segment lost 2 bases, leaving 12 bases of the junction unmatched. CDR3 size: 18 residues. Germline V gene sequence: CDR1 SGHTA, CDR2 FQGNSA. The chain's CDR3 is CASSLRIVAGGRADTQYF. DNA for the CDR3: TGTGCCAGCAGCTTAAGAATTGTAGCGGGAGGAAGGGCAGATACGCAGTATTTT.

This clone occurred once. V and J are TRBV24-1 and TRBJ2-2; the match to TRBD2 covers 9 bases. CDR1 and CDR2 from the germline V gene are KGHDR and SFDVKD. The CDR3 length is 17 residues. The V segment lost 3 bases and the J segment 4 bases; nucleotides outside the gene matches: 8. Here the CDR3 DNA reads TGTGCCACCAGTGATCGGATGGGACTAGCCGGCACCGGGGAGCTGTTTTTT. It translates to CATSDRMGLAGTGELFF.

The rearrangement links TRBV2 to TRBJ2-7, with 8 bases fitting TRBD1. The CDR3 covers 14 residues. Germline CDR1 SNHLY, CDR2 FYNNEI. With 6 bases clipped from V and 2 bases from J, the junction kept 6 bases outside the gene matches. The CDR3 DNA reads TGTGCCAGCAGGCCGGGACAGGCTACCTACGAGCAGTACTTC. Encoded protein: CASRPGQATYEQYF.

This clone was seen only once. The V gene is TRBV6-5, the J gene TRBJ1-4, with 10 bases identical to TRBD1. Trimming took 7 bases from V and 9 from J; bases not matched to a gene: 8. This CDR3 region has 14 residues. Germline V gene lookup returns CDR1 MNHEY and CDR2 SVGAGI. CDR3 nucleotides: TGTGCCAGCACCGACGACAGGGGGCGAAAAAAACTGTTTTTT. Amino acids: CASTDDRGRKKLFF.

The rearrangement joins TRBV28 to TRBJ1-1, with TRBD1 matching over 10 bases. V lost 10 bases, J lost 4 bases, and 9 bases stayed unmatched. The CDR3 runs to 14 residues. Germline assignment: CDR1 MDHEN and CDR2 SYDVKM. The CDR3 sequence: CAILRQGAPTEAFF. The CDR3 region has the DNA TGTGCCATCTTAAGACAGGGGGCGCCCACTGAAGCTTTCTTT.

This sequence joins TRBV7-8 and TRBJ1-1, with D tentatively TRBD1 (6 bases). Germline lookup yields CDR1 SGHVS and CDR2 FQNEAQ. CDR3 length: 15 amino acids. The V and J ends lost 5 bases and 1 base respectively, with 14 bases between them. DNA for the CDR3: TGTGCCAGCAGCCCTTACAGGGCGGGGAACACTGAAGCTTTCTTT. Translating it yields CASSPYRAGNTEAFF.

The chain combines TRBV18 with TRBJ1-3; TRBD1 matches at 8 bases. The germline gives CDR1 KGHSH, CDR2 LQKENI. Unmatched junction bases numbered 11, after V lost 3 bases and J lost 1 base. The CDR3 covers 18 residues. The CDR3 DNA reads as TGTGCCAGCTCACCTCTCCCGGGACAGGTTCCTTCTGGAAACACCATATATTTT. Protein product: CASSPLPGQVPSGNTIYF.

The chain couples TRBV5-8 to TRBJ2-2; tentatively, D is TRBD1 (7 bases). The CDR3 is 14 residues long. CDR1 is SGHTS and CDR2 is YDEGEE in the germline V gene. Deletions cut 4 bases from V and 4 bases from J, with 11 bases between. The CDR3 DNA follows: TGTGCCAGCAGCCACAGGGGAGGCACCGGGGAGCTGTTTTTT. Encoded protein: CASSHRGGTGELFF.

The rearrangement joins TRBV6-5 to TRBJ1-1; D call uncertain. Trimming removed 4 bases from V and 3 bases from J, with 12 bases in between. Germline CDR1 and CDR2: MNHEY and SVGAGI. CDR3 size: 14 residues. The CDR3 region has the DNA TGTGCCAGCAGTTCCCCCGGGCGGGACACTGAAGCTTTCTTT. This sequence encodes CASSSPGRDTEAFF.

The chain couples TRBV5-1 to TRBJ1-2; TRBD1 agrees at 7 bases. After removal of 5 bases from V and 4 bases from J, the junction contained 14 bases not matched to a gene. The CDR3 loop spans 16 amino acids. Germline V gene data show CDR1 as SGHRS and CDR2 as YFSETQ. The CDR3 DNA is TGCGCCAGCAGTTCCGTCGCCAGGGGGTTAAGCTATGGCTACACCTTC. Translation: CASSSVARGLSYGYTF.

The chain links TRBV10-2 to TRBJ2-7; 7 bases match TRBD1. Germline CDR1 is WSHSY and CDR2 is SAAADI. After removal of 3 bases from V and 1 base from J, the junction contained 3 bases not matched to a gene. The CDR3 is 14 residues long. The CDR3 nucleotides read TGCGCCAGCAGTGATAGGGGACAGTCCTACGAGCAGTACTTC. Protein: CASSDRGQSYEQYF.

V and J are TRBV27 and TRBJ1-3; D is uncertain. The CDR3 is 13 residues long. Trimming removed 6 bases at V and 3 bases at J, with 9 bases between. CDR1 is MNHEY, CDR2 SMNVEV, per germline (reference sequence). CDR3 coding DNA: TGTGCCAGCAGCCTCAGGCGTGGAAACACCATATATTTT. Protein product: CASSLRRGNTIYF.